This T cell receptor (beta chain) appears in the sequencing data of a study of cytotoxic CD8 clonotypes in ibrutinib-treated CLL. Study information: Among patients, some 24 responded partially and 2 completely; 14 then stayed remitted and some twelve progressed after median around 70 months. Findings and caveats of the study: Sampling times differed between sustained-remission and progressing patients.

Method: immunoSEQ multiplex PCR; TCRdb's copy keeps in-frame clones and lacks some. The sample yields about 39,000 clones, roughly 65% seen once. Library input was around 2 micrograms of DNA from cryopreserved PBMCs. This CDR3 is 16 amino acids long. With V trimmed by 5 bases and J by 5 bases, 12 bases remained unmatched. Germline V gene sequence: CDR1 SGHTA, CDR2 FQGTGA. In regard to this clone: Its antigen is unidentified.

The receptor comes from a human donor with chronic lymphocytic leukemia. The sequencing used PBMCs, collected at disease progression, from a patient treated with ibrutinib. This chain connects TRBV7-3 to TRBJ2-7, with 10 bases fitting TRBD2. The CDR3 nucleotides read TGTGCCAGCAGCCGTGGCCCGGGACTAGCGAGCAACGAGCAGTACTTC. Its protein product is CASSRGPGLASNEQYF.